This T cell receptor beta chain was identified during a study of vaccination and CD4 T cells after COVID-19. General observations from the study: Among convalescent patients, a median around 86% of reactive clones emerged only after vaccination.

Cultured CD4+ T-cell DNA underwent Oncomine TCR Beta short-read sequencing. It was from cultured CD4+ T cells that genomic DNA was extracted. TCRdb itself ran the PCR reads through MiXCR, one entry per CDR3 protein. The repertoire has about 25,000 distinct CDR3 sequences, under 40% of them found once; the top ten carry roughly 3.5%. Germline lookup yields CDR1 MNHEY and CDR2 SVGEGT. The CDR3 spans 13 residues. About this clonotype: Its specificity is unknown. One end of the junction varies from germline; a read error may be responsible.

Time point: late sampling 161 to 241 days after vaccination in three convalescent patients. Treatment given: approximately nine-day PBMC culture with coronavirus spike peptide pools or control peptides (ViraFEST assay). Using peptide pools, antigen-specific T cells were expanded in ViraFEST before TCRs were sequenced. Following a culture period (10 days), negative selection was used to isolate CD4+ T cells. The sequencing here drew on CD4+ T cells from blood, cultured in vitro, taken about 7 months after SARS-CoV-2 vaccination. V gene TRBV6-2 or TRBV6-3 combines with J gene TRBJ2-7, with D tentatively TRBD2 (6 bases). The TCR comes from a human donor who had recovered from COVID-19. CDR3 region: CASYPELVEGSRF. The CDR3 DNA reads as TGTGCCAGCTATCCCGAGTTGGTGGAGGGGTCTAGGTTC.